The 5 T cell receptor beta chains below were found in one sample sequenced in a study of blood T cell repertoires in COVID-19 (TCRdb year 2020). Libraries were built with the immunoSEQ multiplex PCR assay. TCRdb stores this immuneACCESS table with in-frame sequences only. Part of the clones is absent; in the studies checked, under half of the shortfall reflects unresolved V genes, and no reason is known for the rest. The sample table lists approximately 94,000 clones, around four fifths of them with a count of one. The ten biggest clones cover roughly 13% of the sample. Source material: peripheral blood. Source of these receptors: a man in his fifties or sixties with active or convalescent COVID-19.

This clone was counted only a few times. Here the CDR3 reads CATSDLHSASWPPALWQNSPLHF. The CDR3 DNA reads TGTGCCACCAGTGATTTGCACAGTGCTTCTTGGCCACCTGCTCTCTGGCAGAATTCACCCCTCCACTTT. The rearrangement joins TRBV24-1 to TRBJ1-6; D is uncertain. Looked up from germline, CDR1 is KGHDR and CDR2 is SFDVKD. The CDR3 extends over 23 amino acids. Trimming stripped 0 bases from V and 7 bases from J, with 33 bases between.

This chain joins TRBV24-1 and TRBJ1-4; possible D gene TRBD1, 5 bases. The CDR3 sequence is 15 residues long. Trimming left V 3 bases short and J 10 bases short, with 17 bases between. CDR1 is KGHDR and CDR2 is SFDVKD in the germline V gene. CDR3 residues: CATSDPRQTHGKLFF. The DNA for the CDR3 is TGTGCCACCAGTGATCCCCGACAGACCCATGGAAAACTGTTTTTT.

This clone appeared once. The V call is TRBV19, the J call TRBJ1-2; D possibly corresponds to TRBD1 (6 bases). Germline V gene lookup returns CDR1 LNHDA and CDR2 SQIVND (reference sequence). V lost 4 bases and J lost 5, with 17 bases in between. The length of the CDR3 is 15 residues. The CDR3 here is CASSSLRGMGYGYTF. The CDR3 DNA is TGTGCCAGTAGTAGCCTCAGGGGTATGGGGTATGGCTACACCTTC.

This clone turned up a few times. V usage is TRBV18 and J usage is TRBJ1-1; the match to TRBD1 covers 7 bases. Trimming removed 4 bases from V and 6 bases from J; junction bases left unmatched: 11. This CDR3 is 15 amino acids long. Germline V CDR1 and CDR2: KGHSH, LQKENI. CDR3 DNA: TGTGCCAGCTCACGGGTAGGGGGCGAATGGGCTGAAGCTTTCTTT. It yields the protein CASSRVGGEWAEAFF.

The chain links TRBV20-1 to TRBJ2-3, with 8 bases lining up with TRBD2. The CDR3 length is 15 residues. Losses at the gene ends were 3 bases for V and 1 base for J; bases not matched to a gene: 6. From germline, CDR1 is DFQATT and CDR2 SNEGSKA (reference sequence). The CDR3 DNA follows: TGCAGTGCTAGTGAGCGGGAGAGGGGCACAGATACGCAGTATTTT. Protein: CSASERERGTDTQYF.